The present T cell receptor (beta chain) was sequenced within a study of OX40 agonist ivuxolimab in advanced cancers. About the study: Patients' therapy was ivuxolimab, an antibody that acts as an agonist of OX40 (CD134). Three patients showed partial responses: one hepatocellular carcinoma and two cutaneous melanoma cases.

The germline CDR1 and CDR2 sequences are PRHDT and FYEKMQ (reference sequence). The CDR3 runs to 14 residues. J was trimmed by 6 bases and V by 7 bases; bases with no gene match: 6. Patients were ruled out by autoimmune disease history or systemic immunosuppression. Blood samples were obtained at baseline, cycle 4 day 1, and cycle 7 day 1. Assay used: immunoSEQ multiplex PCR; TCRdb lists only in-frame clones, some missing. The sample holds some 8,000 clones, less than 90% seen once. Sequencing used CD4+ or CD8+ T cells sorted from blood, obtained in a trial of the OX40 agonist ivuxolimab. The receptor was derived from an adult with an advanced solid tumor such as melanoma, head and neck, liver or kidney cancer. The genes are TRBV13 and TRBJ1-6, with 7 bases fitting TRBD1. CDR3: CASTSTGPNSPLHF. CDR3 DNA sequence: TGTGCCAGCACCTCGACAGGGCCTAATTCACCCCTCCACTTT. The whole variable domain, filled in from reference TRBV13 and TRBJ1-6, reads AAGVIQSPRHLIKEKRETATLKCYPIPRHDTVYWYQQGPGQDPQFLISFYEKMQSDKGSIPDRFSAQQFSDYHSELNMSSLELGDSALYFCASTSTGPNSPLHFGNGTRLTVT.